This T cell receptor beta chain was recovered during a study of T-cell memory formation after mild COVID-19. This clonotype has just a few counts. Looked up from germline, CDR1 is SQVTM and CDR2 is ANQGSEA. V was pared by 4 bases and J by 0 bases, with 14 bases between. The CDR3 has 15 amino acids. Constant-segment-primed 5'RACE gave TCR alpha and TCR beta cDNA libraries with sample barcodes and UMIs. Each CDR3 protein gets one entry after TCRdb re-called the 5' RACE reads with MiXCR. The sample contains roughly 550,000 distinct CDR3 sequences, roughly 22% of which appear only once. This TCR derives from an adult woman who had mild COVID-19 (a few samples of this study predate the infection). Cell type and time point are not known. V and J are TRBV29-1 and TRBJ2-3; D is perhaps TRBD1 (6 bases). The sample consisted of PBMCs or a T cell subset sorted from them (not recorded which). CDR3 coding DNA: TGCAGCGTTGGGGGAGCAGGGGCGAGCACAGATACGCAGTATTTT. This encodes CSVGGAGASTDTQYF.